This T cell receptor beta chain was identified during a study of CD8+ T cells in alopecia areata. Looked up from germline, CDR1 is SGHNT and CDR2 is YYREEE (reference sequence). CDR3 length: 17 amino acids. Trimming took off 0 bases at V and 6 bases at J, with 22 bases between the two ends. As the sequencing template, cDNA was produced by extracting RNA and reverse transcribing it. Assay used: immunoSEQ multiplex PCR; TCRdb lists only in-frame clones, some missing. This sample has under 75,000 clones; around 49% occur once, and the top ten carry 17%. The rearrangement joins TRBV5-4 to TRBJ2-7; perhaps TRBD1 as D (6 bases). The sequencing here drew on CD8+ T cells sorted from blood, taken at week 0. The receptor was derived from a human donor with alopecia areata. CDR3 in amino acids: CASSLERGSRGMGEQYF. CDR3 nucleotide sequence: TGTGCCAGCAGCTTGGAGCGCGGCTCGAGGGGGATGGGCGAGCAGTACTTC.